The present T cell receptor (beta chain) was sequenced within a study of sequential checkpoint blockade in melanoma. Study overall: Patients were randomized 1:1 to nivolumab-then-ipilimumab or ipilimumab-then-nivolumab first-line. After both sequences, patients received maintenance nivolumab.

The repertoire was sequenced with immunoSEQ multiplex PCR; TCRdb's copy has only in-frame clones and lacks some. The table shows approximately 21,000 clones, with 75% to 85% occurring only once. Treatment indicated: randomized to nivolumab then ipilimumab (arm A) or the reverse (arm B). None of the patients previously received DNA-damaging chemotherapy. Live CD3+CD8+ CD19− CD56− cells were sorted from PBMCs. Germline V gene lookup returns CDR1 SGHRS and CDR2 YFSETQ. V was shortened by 0 bases and J by 1 base, with 17 bases between the two germline ends. The CDR3 runs 18 residues. This receptor was taken from a human donor with melanoma. Source: CD8+ T cells sorted from blood (inferred from file names), taken from a patient given nivolumab and ipilimumab in sequence. The rearrangement uses TRBV5-1 and TRBJ2-4, with a possible D match to TRBD1 (5 bases). The CDR3 is CASSLVGPITTAKNIQYF. The CDR3 region has the DNA TGCGCCAGCAGCTTGGTGGGGCCCATCACCACGGCCAAAAACATTCAGTACTTC.